The next 15 T cell receptor beta chains were all read from a single sample in a study of Ad26.COV2.S vaccination and SARS-CoV-2 variants. Treatment meaning: 15 to 20 received Ad26.COV2.S at low or high dose, single or two shots; 5 received placebo; per-sample allocation not given. Sample collection was performed on day 63 after the first vaccine or placebo injection. TCRdb's copy holds only in-frame clones and misses some; the assay was immunoSEQ multiplex PCR. The sample contains some 350,000 clones, roughly nine tenths of which appear only once. The specimen comprised peripheral blood, sampled in a trial of Ad26.COV2.S vaccine versus placebo. The receptors here all came from a person aged 18-60 years who received the Ad26.COV2.S COVID-19 vaccine or a placebo.

This chain links TRBV18 with TRBJ1-4; perhaps TRBD1 as D (6 bases). Germline V gives CDR1 KGHSH, CDR2 LQKENI. The V gene lost 3 bases and the J gene lost 8 bases, with 19 bases spanning the gap. The CDR3 has 16 amino acids. CDR3 in DNA: TGTGCCAGCTCACCTCACCCCTTGGGGGCTGGCGAAAAACTGTTTTTT. Amino acid sequence: CASSPHPLGAGEKLFF.

The J gene is TRBJ1-1, the V gene TRBV7-2, with D hard to call. V gave up 9 bases and J gave up 1 base, with 12 bases separating them. Per germline, CDR1 SGHTA and CDR2 FQGNSA. This CDR3 is built from 13 residues. CDR3 amino acids: CASQLYRNTEAFF. CDR3 coding DNA: TGTGCCAGTCAGTTGTACAGGAACACTGAAGCTTTCTTT.

This chain connects TRBV10-3 to TRBJ2-1; 7 nucleotides match TRBD2. Germline V gives CDR1 ENHRY, CDR2 SYGVKD. V trimming: 5 bases; J trimming: 5 bases; junction bases outside the gene matches: 3. CDR3 size: 13 residues. The CDR3 sequence is CAISTSGNNEQFF. CDR3 in DNA: TGTGCCATCAGTACGAGCGGGAACAATGAGCAGTTCTTC.

The chain recombines TRBV5-6 with TRBJ2-1; D may be TRBD1 (6 bases). V was shortened by 7 bases and J by 5 bases, with 13 bases between the two germline ends. The germline CDR1 and CDR2 sequences are SGHDT and YYEEEE. This CDR3 is built from 13 residues. For the CDR3, the DNA is TGTGCCAGCTGTGGCTCAGGGGACAATGAGCAGTTCTTC. Protein sequence: CASCGSGDNEQFF. The variable domain in full, completed from reference TRBV5-6 and TRBJ2-1, reads DAGVTQSPTHLIKTRGQQVTLRCSPKSGHDTVSWYQQALGQGPQFIFQYYEEEERQRGNFPDRFSGHQFPNYSSELNVNALLLGDSALYLCASCGSGDNEQFFGPGTRLTVL.

J is TRBJ1-1 and V is TRBV6-5, with D maybe TRBD1 (6 bases). This CDR3 region has 14 residues. Germline-derived CDR1 and CDR2 are MNHEY and SVGAGI. Deletions cut 10 bases from V and 4 bases from J, with 19 bases between. The CDR3 loop is CATTGALGSTEAFF. The CDR3 nucleotides read TGTGCCACTACGGGGGCGTTAGGGAGCACTGAAGCTTTCTTT.

V usage is TRBV6-4 and J usage is TRBJ2-1, with D perhaps TRBD1 (6 bases). Between the trimmed V and J ends, which lost 10 bases and 10 bases, there was a span of 14 bases. CDR3 length equals 11 residues. Germline CDR1 MRHNA, CDR2 SNTAGT. This CDR3 reads CATGFDREQFF. The CDR3 bases are TGTGCCACCGGTTTTGACAGGGAGCAGTTCTTC.

In its sample, this clone was seen a few times. The chain couples TRBV13 to TRBJ1-1; D is unclear. V was cut by 4 bases and J by 10 bases, with 10 bases left in between. The germline V gene encodes CDR1 PRHDT and CDR2 FYEKMQ (reference sequence). The CDR3 has 11 amino acids. This CDR3 is CASSYRALAFF. The CDR3 region has the DNA TGTGCCAGCAGCTACCGGGCCCTAGCTTTCTTT.

The chain recombines TRBV7-2 with TRBJ2-7, with 13 bases matching TRBD2. The V segment lost 6 bases and the J segment 6 bases; nucleotides outside the gene matches: 8. This CDR3 has 15 amino acids. Germline V gene lookup returns CDR1 SGHTA and CDR2 FQGNSA. The CDR3 here is CASRGLAGVLGEQYF. The CDR3 DNA sequence: TGTGCCAGCAGAGGACTAGCGGGGGTCCTAGGCGAGCAGTACTTC.

This sequence joins TRBV7-3 and TRBJ2-5; D is possibly TRBD1 (6 bases). Trimming took off 5 bases at V and 0 bases at J, with 13 bases between the two ends. CDR1 SGHTA and CDR2 FQGTGA come from the germline V gene. The CDR3 contains 15 residues. The CDR3 is CASSARGQNQETQYF. The CDR3 nucleotides are TGTGCCAGCAGCGCCCGTGGACAGAACCAAGAGACCCAGTACTTC.

The chain recombines TRBV5-1 with TRBJ2-1; TRBD2 aligns across 9 bases. From germline, CDR1 is SGHRS and CDR2 YFSETQ. Losses at the gene ends were 4 bases for V and 4 bases for J; bases not matched to a gene: 6. The CDR3 consists of 15 residues. The CDR3, as DNA: TGCGCCAGCAGCCCTGTAGCGGGGGTTTACAATGAGCAGTTCTTC. Translated, it gives CASSPVAGVYNEQFF.

This clone has just a few counts. The CDR3 here is CASSGGDNSPLHF. DNA for the CDR3: TGTGCCAGCAGCGGAGGCGATAATTCACCCCTCCACTTT. This chain connects TRBV7-3 to TRBJ1-6; D unclear. The CDR3 loop spans 13 amino acids. Germline V gene lookup returns CDR1 SGHTA and CDR2 FQGTGA. Trimming removed 5 bases from V and 5 bases from J, with 7 bases in between.

In nucleotides, the CDR3 is TGTGCCACCAGCAGAGCCGCCACGAACACTGAAGCTTTCTTT. Translated, it gives CATSRAATNTEAFF. The rearrangement uses TRBV15 and TRBJ1-1; D not certain. The CDR3 is 14 residues long. Germline values: CDR1 LNHNV, CDR2 YYDKDF (reference sequence). Trimming removed 1 base from V and 1 base from J, with 7 bases in between.

V usage is TRBV4-1 and J usage is TRBJ2-1; TRBD1 might be the D (8 bases). Germline values: CDR1 MGHRA, CDR2 YSYEKL. V was trimmed by 4 bases and J by 1 base, leaving 20 bases between them. This CDR3 contains 18 residues. The CDR3: CASSPTNRGGASYNEQFF. CDR3 bases: TGCGCCAGCAGCCCTACGAACAGGGGGGGGGCGTCCTACAATGAGCAGTTCTTC.

This sequence joins TRBV9 and TRBJ2-1, with 12 bases matching TRBD2. J gave up 2 bases and V 3 bases, and 3 bases lay outside the gene matches. The CDR3 runs 16 residues. CDR1 and CDR2 (germline): SGDLS, YYNGEE. CDR3 residues: CASSARTSGTYNEQFF. The CDR3 nucleotides are TGTGCCAGCAGCGCCCGGACTAGCGGGACCTACAATGAGCAGTTCTTC.

This chain uses TRBV6-2 or TRBV6-3 with TRBJ2-2; 10 bases are a match to TRBD2. There are 16 residues in the CDR3. Germline V CDR1 and CDR2: MNHEY, SVGEGT. J lost 6 bases, V lost 5 bases, and 9 bases had no gene match. The CDR3 DNA sequence: TGTGCCAGCAGTAAACGTCTAGCGGGAGTGTCCGGGGAGCTGTTTTTT. Amino acid sequence: CASSKRLAGVSGELFF.